The TCR beta chain under discussion was sequenced for a study of siplizumab effects on memory and regulatory T cells. Study results and limitations: The alloresponse seemed to draw substantially on naive T cells, which appeared more diverse than memory cells. Roughly 80-97% of proliferating CD4+ or CD8+ clones defied assignment to a naive or memory phenotype. The study did not confirm that proliferating Tregs from siplizumab cultures were suppressive.

Per sample, approximately 100,000 TCR templates were assayed. The assay was immunoSEQ multiplex PCR, and TCRdb's table has in-frame clones only and misses some. The table lists 100,000 or so clones, more than 85% of them singletons. With respect to this clone: The target antigen is unknown.

The CDR3 sequence is 16 residues long. Germline lookup yields CDR1 SGHTA and CDR2 FQGTGA. V lost 5 bases to trimming and J lost 12 bases; unmatched junction nucleotides: 16. The sequenced sample was CD4+ T cells sorted from blood. The V and J genes are TRBV7-3 and TRBJ2-1; 10 nucleotides align to TRBD2. The TCR comes from a human donor in good health. Some clones in this sample may be carry-over from other donors' samples. This chain's CDR3 is CASSGPGLASKGVQFF. In nucleotides, the CDR3 is TGTGCCAGCAGCGGTCCGGGACTAGCGAGTAAGGGGGTGCAGTTCTTC.